What follows describes a single T cell receptor (beta chain). No antigen is known for it. These data belong to a study of cytomegalovirus exposure and HLA in healthy donors. Study conclusions and caveats: Altogether, 164 TCR beta chains were recorded as cytomegalovirus-associated.

The trim removed 2 bases at V and 5 bases at J, leaving 7 bases unmatched. This CDR3 has 15 residues. CDR1 and CDR2 from the germline V gene are SNHLY and FYNNEI. This table comes from immunoSEQ multiplex PCR, and its TCRdb copy is limited to in-frame clones, with some not included. The table includes approximately 98,000 clones, around 82% detected once. This chain joins TRBV2 and TRBJ2-5; TRBD1 matches at 8 bases. This sequence was found in a young woman in good health and CMV-seronegative. Sequencing input: PBMCs. The CDR3 DNA reads as TGTGCCAGCAGTGAAAGGCAGGGGGCAGCGGAGACCCAGTACTTC. Its protein is CASSERQGAAETQYF. The full variable domain, in which reference TRBV2 and TRBJ2-5 provide the parts outside the CDR3, is EPEVTQTPSHQVTQMGQEVILRCVPISNHLYFYWYRQILGQKVEFLVSFYNNEISEKSEIFDDQFSVERPDGSNFTLKIRSTKLEDSAMYFCASSERQGAAETQYFGPGTRLLVL.